These 13 T cell receptor beta chains were sequenced from one sample in a study of T cells in Graves' hyperthyroidism and ophthalmopathy. Template material for amplifying TCR beta CDR3 regions consisted of RNA transcripts. Primed by the HTBI set, a first-round RT-PCR was run on the TCR CDR3. TCRdb re-called the multiplex PCR reads with MiXCR, one entry per CDR3 protein. The sample includes 700,000 or so distinct CDR3 sequences, roughly 15% of them seen just once. Sequencing was performed on blood. The receptors originated from a man between 18 and 29 years old with Graves' hyperthyroidism.

This chain connects TRBV19 to TRBJ1-1, with D perhaps TRBD1 (5 bases). V was shortened by 5 bases and J by 1 base, with 8 bases between the two germline ends. The CDR3 sequence is 13 residues long. Germline V lookup: CDR1 LNHDA, CDR2 SQIVND (reference sequence). The CDR3 here is CASSRDSNTEAFF. DNA of the CDR3: TGTGCCAGTAGTCGGGACTCGAACACTGAAGCTTTCTTT.

This clonotype was detected many times. The chain carries TRBV27 and TRBJ2-3; D is uncertain. The germline V and J ends were trimmed by 4 bases and 7 bases, with 6 bases remaining between them. Germline CDR1 and CDR2: MNHEY and SMNVEV (reference sequence). The CDR3 consists of 11 residues. The CDR3 DNA follows: TGTGCCAGCAGTTCCTTCTATACGCAGTATTTT. Protein sequence: CASSSFYTQYF.

V and J are TRBV11-3 and TRBJ2-3; 10 nucleotides match TRBD1. Germline lookup yields CDR1 SGHNT and CDR2 YENEEA. CDR3 length equals 16 residues. The V segment lost 5 bases and the J segment 0 bases; nucleotides outside the gene matches: 5. The CDR3 coding sequence is TGTGCCAGCAGCCTCCCGGGACAGGGGAGCACAGATACGCAGTATTTT. It codes for CASSLPGQGSTDTQYF.

The genes are TRBV11-3 and TRBJ2-7; TRBD1 matches at 10 bases. CDR1 and CDR2 from the germline V gene are SGHNT and YENEEA. V was clipped by 4 bases and J by 4 bases; unmatched bases: 13. This CDR3 is built from 17 residues. The CDR3 region is CASSSPSGTGVIYEQYF. In DNA form, the CDR3 reads TGTGCCAGCAGCTCCCCCTCCGGGACAGGGGTTATTTACGAGCAGTACTTC.

The chain uses TRBV29-1 and TRBJ1-1, with 8 bases lining up with TRBD1. V shed 5 bases, J shed 2 bases, and the junction held 4 bases outside the gene matches. The germline V gene has CDR1 SQVTM and CDR2 ANQGSEA. The CDR3 is made up of 13 amino acids. The CDR3 loop reads CSVWGQANTEAFF. Here the CDR3 DNA reads TGCAGCGTTTGGGGACAGGCCAACACTGAAGCTTTCTTT. The whole variable domain, filled in from reference TRBV29-1 and TRBJ1-1, reads SAVISQKPSRDICQRGTSLTIQCQVDSQVTMMFWYRQQPGQSLTLIATANQGSEATYESGFVIDKFPISRPNLTFSTLTVSNMSPEDSSIYLCSVWGQANTEAFFGQGTRLTVV.

CDR3 nucleotides: TGTGCCACCAGCAGAGAAGTACTCTCATCTAGTGAGCAGTTCTTC. It yields the protein CATSREVLSSSEQFF. This chain joins TRBV15 and TRBJ2-1, with D hard to call. V lost 0 bases and J lost 9, with 15 bases in between. This CDR3 spans 15 amino acids. Per the germline V gene, CDR1 is LNHNV and CDR2 is YYDKDF (reference sequence).

This clonotype was recorded many times. This chain joins TRBV6-1 and TRBJ1-2; TRBD1 aligns across 9 bases. V lost 5 bases to trimming and J lost 5 bases; unmatched junction nucleotides: 9. Germline lookup yields CDR1 MNHNS and CDR2 SASEGT. CDR3 length: 15 residues. The DNA of the CDR3 is TGTGCCAGCAGTCTCGACAGGGGGGAAGCTTATGGCTACACCTTC. It is translated as CASSLDRGEAYGYTF.

This clonotype has a count of ten or more. This sequence joins TRBV28 and TRBJ2-7; 12 nucleotides agree with TRBD1. The CDR3 sequence is 14 residues long. Germline lookup yields CDR1 MDHEN and CDR2 SYDVKM. Trimming cost V 5 bases and J 4 bases; bases outside gene matches: 3. The CDR3 sequence: CASSMGQGAYEQYF. The CDR3 coding sequence is TGTGCCAGCAGTATGGGACAGGGGGCGTACGAGCAGTACTTC.

In this sample, this clonotype turned up many times. The J gene is TRBJ2-7, the V gene TRBV3-1; 8 nucleotides line up with TRBD2. This CDR3 has 15 residues. Germline lookup yields CDR1 LGHDT and CDR2 YNNKEL (reference sequence). J gave up 5 bases and V 3 bases, and 9 bases lay outside the gene matches. The chain's CDR3 is CASSHPGLGGNEQYF. The CDR3 bases are TGTGCCAGCAGCCACCCGGGACTAGGGGGAAACGAGCAGTACTTC.

Regarding this clonotype: One base away lies a much larger clone, so this may be a sequencing read error. V and J are TRBV28 and TRBJ1-3; no clear D gene. The V gene's germline CDR1 is MDHEN and CDR2 SYDVKM. The CDR3 is 17 amino acids. The ends were cut back, 4 bases at V and 3 bases at J, with 19 bases in the middle. The chain's CDR3 is CASSSMSVYFFGNTIYF. The CDR3 region has the DNA TGTGCCAGCAGTTCTATGTCGGTATACTTCTTTGGAAACACCATATATTTT.

This clonotype was recorded at least ten times. The CDR3 loop is CAWSGAEHNEQFF. CDR3 in DNA: TGTGCCTGGAGTGGGGCGGAGCACAATGAGCAGTTCTTC. The V gene is TRBV30, the J gene TRBJ2-1, with no clear D. The germline V gene has CDR1 GTSNPN and CDR2 SVGIG (reference sequence). This CDR3 is built from 13 residues. Trimming shortened V by 1 base and J by 5 bases, and 9 bases separated the two germline ends.

The chain recombines TRBV25-1 with TRBJ1-4; D unclear. Trimming removed 1 base at V and 0 bases at J, with 6 bases between. This CDR3 is 15 amino acids long. Germline V lookup: CDR1 MGHDK, CDR2 SYGVNS. CDR3 nucleotides: TGTGCCAGCAGTGAATCGGCCGCAACTAATGAAAAACTGTTTTTT. Protein: CASSESAATNEKLFF.

This clonotype turned up a few times. This chain connects TRBV15 to TRBJ2-3, with 7 bases matching TRBD2. The J segment lost 3 bases and the V segment lost 0 bases, leaving 0 bases of the junction unmatched. The CDR3 runs to 14 residues. The germline CDR1 and CDR2 sequences are LNHNV and YYDKDF (reference sequence). CDR3 sequence (DNA): TGTGCCACCAGCAGAGAGGGGGGGACAGATACGCAGTATTTT. Translation gives CATSREGGTDTQYF.